This T cell receptor (beta chain) was documented in a study of prognosis after radiotherapy for stage I lung cancer. Genomic DNA yielded TCR beta CDR3, amplified by two-round multiplex PCR. Used in first-round PCR were primers specific to each TRBV and TRBJ gene. Each CDR3 protein gets one entry after TCRdb re-called the multiplex PCR reads with MiXCR. The sample shows around 20,000 distinct CDR3 sequences, around 55% of them seen only once. Notes on this clonotype: Germline is not matched at one junction end, which may reflect a read error.

Germline V CDR1 and CDR2: SGHRS, YFSETQ. The CDR3 runs 17 residues. The gene calls are TRBV5-1 and TRBJ2-7, with 9 nucleotides matching TRBD2. Sequencing was performed on PBMCs, taken before or after stereotactic body radiation therapy (not recorded which). The clonotype was recovered from a donor over 45 with non-small cell lung cancer. DNA of the CDR3: TGCGCCAGCAGCTTGCCGTGGACTAGCGTGAGTGGCTACCAGCAGTACTTC. It specifies CASSLPWTSVSGYQQYF.